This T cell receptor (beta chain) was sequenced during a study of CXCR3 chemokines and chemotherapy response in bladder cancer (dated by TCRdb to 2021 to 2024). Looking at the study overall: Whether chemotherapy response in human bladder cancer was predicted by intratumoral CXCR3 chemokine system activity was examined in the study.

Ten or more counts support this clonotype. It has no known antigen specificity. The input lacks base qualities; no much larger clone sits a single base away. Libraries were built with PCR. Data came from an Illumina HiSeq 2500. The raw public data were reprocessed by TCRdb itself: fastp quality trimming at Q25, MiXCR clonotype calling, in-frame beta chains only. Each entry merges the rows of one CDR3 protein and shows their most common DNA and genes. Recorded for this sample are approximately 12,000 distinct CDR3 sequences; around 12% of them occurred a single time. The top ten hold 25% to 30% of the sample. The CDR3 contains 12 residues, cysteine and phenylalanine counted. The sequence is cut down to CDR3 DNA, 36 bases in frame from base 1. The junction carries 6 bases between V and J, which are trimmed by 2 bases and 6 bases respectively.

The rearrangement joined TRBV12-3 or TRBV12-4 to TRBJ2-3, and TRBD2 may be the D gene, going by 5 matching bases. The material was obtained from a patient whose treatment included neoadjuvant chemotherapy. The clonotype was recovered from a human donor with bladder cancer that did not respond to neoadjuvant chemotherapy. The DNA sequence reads TGTGCCAGCAGTTTAACGGGGGATACGCAGTATTTT. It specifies CASSLTGDTQYF.